This entry describes one TCR beta chain. Its antigen is currently not known. Per-base quality was not reported, and no clone a single base away is much larger than it. A second Seattle source provided samples from volunteer blood donors who had recovered from COVID-19. Each collaborating institution followed its own protocols to collect whole blood in K2EDTA tubes. For TCRbeta analysis, collaborators shipped samples as frozen whole blood, isolated PBMCs, or DNA extracted from either of those sample types. The data belong to a study of blood T cell repertoires in COVID-19 (dated by TCRdb to the early 2020s). For context, the study as a whole: Collaborator samples came from the United States, Italy and Spain and covered acute and convalescent phases of COVID-19. The material from the prospective study consisted of cDNA or gDNA derived from T cells, B-cell-depleted T cells, or PBMCs. The dataset comprised deeply sampled blood TCRbeta repertoires from subjects exposed to, actively infected with, or recovered from COVID-19. The repertoires were made available in a free public database intended to serve as a resource for research on the immune response to SARS-CoV-2. The samples were drawn from two sources: the first 160 participants of the ongoing ImmuneRACE study, and over 950 subjects contributed by 6 global collaborators. A de-identified subject ID, COVID-19 status, age in years and sex were almost always included in the sample metadata. Where available, HLA class I and class II types were taken from metadata supplied by the sample provider and were not determined by assay-based typing. On the study overall, not on this receptor specifically: The quantity of clinical and demographic metadata differed by source and by participant and was supplied without curation.

The immunoSEQ Assay, a bias-controlled multiplex PCR, was used to amplify TCRbeta CDR3 regions from genomic DNA. The source study handled its data this way. The number of nucleated cells in each sample was estimated by amplification of reference gene primers within the assay. To quantify the absolute abundance of each unique TCRbeta CDR3 rearrangement, sequence reads were collapsed and filtered. For each sample, productive Simpson clonality was calculated as the square root of Simpson's diversity index across productive rearrangements. The table comes from immuneACCESS by way of TCRdb, which keeps in-frame sequences with V and J called. Part of the clones is missing from these tables; in studies checked, under half for an unresolved V gene and the rest for unknown reasons. The V and J calls and clone size were taken over from that table, and D and trimming were inferred from the DNA. This sample holds some 350,000 clones; around nine tenths were observed only once. In total, the top ten clones hold less than 3.5% of the sample.

CDR1 and CDR2 are read off the germline V gene as SGDLS and YYNGEE. The CDR3 has 13 amino acids, counting the end cysteine and phenylalanine. Just the 39-base CDR3 DNA is kept, in frame starting at base 1. V and J lose 0 bases and 10 bases, and a span of 12 bases separates them. The chain is assembled from TRBV9 and TRBJ2-3; the D gene is possibly TRBD2, with 6 bases matching. The sequenced sample consisted of peripheral blood. This TCR derives from a woman between 18 and 29 years old who had recovered from COVID-19. The nucleotide sequence is given as TGTGCCAGCAGCGTAGTCACGGGGGAGGCGCAGTATTTT. It specifies CASSVVTGEAQYF.